This entry lists 16 T cell receptor beta chains sequenced from one sample in a study of early T cells in non-severe SARS-CoV-2 infection (TCRdb year 2021). Libraries were built with 5' RACE. The instrument given in TCRdb is NextSeq 500. TCRdb reran the public reads through fastp at Q25 and MiXCR, keeping productive beta chains. Under each unique CDR3 protein, matching rows form one entry showing the most common genes and DNA. The table for this sample lists about 50,000 distinct CDR3 sequences; 7.5% to 10% of them were counted only once. Of the sample, under 15% falls within the top ten clones. Material for sequencing was whole blood. These TCRs come from an adult who was a healthcare worker with PCR-confirmed SARS-CoV-2 infection or an uninfected control (not recorded which).

The count of this clonotype is one. Given a much more abundant clone one base away, this may be a read error. The chain is built from TRBV14 and TRBJ2-2; D gene uncertain. Trimming removed 3 bases at V and 7 bases at J, with 6 bases between. The CDR3 runs 12 residues. CDR1 SGHDN and CDR2 FVKESK come from the germline V gene. CDR3: CASSQYIGELFF. In DNA form, the CDR3 reads TGTGCCAGCAGCCAGTACATCGGGGAGCTGTTTTTT.

This rearrangement joins TRBV29-1 to TRBJ2-4; D remains ambiguous. Germline lookup yields CDR1 SQVTM and CDR2 ANQGSEA. V lost 4 bases and J lost 6, with 10 bases in between. The CDR3 extends over 12 amino acids. The DNA of the CDR3 is TGCAGCGTTGTTCGTGCAGGAAACATTCAGTACTTC. Translated: CSVVRAGNIQYF.

This clonotype came up a few times. The chain uses TRBV7-2 and TRBJ1-1; no clear D gene. Germline V lookup: CDR1 SGHTA, CDR2 FQGNSA. The CDR3 contains 16 residues. Trimming pared 5 bases from V and 0 bases from J, leaving 16 bases between. The CDR3 spells CASSLMDPVMNTEAFF. DNA for the CDR3: TGTGCCAGCAGCCTAATGGACCCCGTTATGAACACTGAAGCTTTCTTT.

The J gene is TRBJ1-2, the V gene TRBV5-5; D is unresolved. Germline CDR1 is SGHKS and CDR2 is YYEKEE (reference sequence). The CDR3 runs 12 residues. V was cut by 1 base and J by 4 bases, with 5 bases left in between. CDR3 residues: CASSLYPYGYTF. In nucleotides, the CDR3 is TGTGCCAGCAGCTTGTATCCCTATGGCTACACCTTC. The variable domain in full, with the rest retrieved from reference TRBV5-5 and TRBJ1-2, is DAGVTQSPTHLIKTRGQQVTLRCSPISGHKSVSWYQQVLGQGPQFIFQYYEKEERGRGNFPDRFSARQFPNYSSELNVNALLLGDSALYLCASSLYPYGYTFGSGTRLTVV.

The chain is built from TRBV19 and TRBJ1-2, with a possible D match to TRBD1 (5 bases). The CDR3 is 14 amino acids. Germline CDR1 reads LNHDA; CDR2 reads SQIVND (reference sequence). V was clipped by 4 bases and J by 4 bases, with 13 bases between them. The CDR3: CASSTKGPSYGYTF. CDR3 sequence (DNA): TGTGCCAGTAGTACAAAGGGACCGAGCTATGGCTACACCTTC.

This clonotype turned up a few times. The chain has TRBV28 and TRBJ2-7, with no clear D. V gave up 6 bases and J gave up 1 base, with 10 bases separating them. The CDR3 spans 13 residues. Germline V gives CDR1 MDHEN, CDR2 SYDVKM. The CDR3 DNA reads TGTGCCAGCAGAGCCAGCCCGTCCTACGAGCAGTACTTC. Translating gives CASRASPSYEQYF.

CDR3 sequence reads: CATSSPMAANIQYF. In nucleotides, the CDR3 is TGTGCCACCAGCAGCCCAATGGCGGCGAACATTCAGTACTTC. The rearrangement joins TRBV15 to TRBJ2-4; D not resolved. Per germline, CDR1 LNHNV and CDR2 YYDKDF (reference sequence). This CDR3 has 14 amino acids. V lost 3 bases to trimming and J lost 7 bases, with 13 bases between them.

V gene TRBV2 combines with J gene TRBJ2-2, with TRBD2 matching 9 bases. Germline trimming cut 7 bases from V and 7 bases from J; bases unmatched to any gene: 10. The CDR3 consists of 15 residues. The germline V gene encodes CDR1 SNHLY and CDR2 FYNNEI. CDR3 sequence: CASTKLAGEFGELFF. As DNA, the CDR3 is TGTGCCAGCACGAAGTTAGCGGGAGAGTTCGGGGAGCTGTTTTTT.

This clonotype showed up many times. The rearrangement uses TRBV10-3 and TRBJ2-3, with a tentative D call TRBD1 (6 bases). This CDR3 contains 15 residues. Germline CDR1 and CDR2: ENHRY and SYGVKD. V gave up 5 bases and J gave up 14 bases, with 26 bases separating them. Written as DNA, the CDR3 is TGTGCCATCAGTACTCCCTCGGCCGGGACAACGCTACTGTATTTT. It yields the protein CAISTPSAGTTLLYF.

This clonotype has a count of ten or more. The chain links TRBV21-1 to TRBJ2-2; the DNA was not used to check the table's D call, TRBD2. TRBV21-1 is tagged as a pseudogene. The CDR3 has 19 amino acids. CDR3 sequence reads: CASAKGSRLAVYDTGELFF. CDR3 DNA: TGTGCCAGCGCAAAGGGTTCGAGACTAGCGGTGTATGACACCGGGGAGCTGTTTTTT.

The gene calls are TRBV2 and TRBJ2-7; D gene unclear. Germline V gives CDR1 SNHLY, CDR2 FYNNEI. The CDR3 loop spans 11 amino acids. V gave up 4 bases and J gave up 7 bases, with 8 bases separating them. The CDR3 DNA reads as TGTGCCAGCAGTGTTTTTCGGGAGCAGTACTTC. Its protein product is CASSVFREQYF.

This clonotype was detected many times. The chain recombines TRBV27 with TRBJ2-7; 7 nucleotides line up with TRBD2. CDR1 and CDR2 (germline): MNHEY, SMNVEV (reference sequence). V gave up 6 bases and J gave up 1 base; unmatched junction bases: 6. The CDR3 spans 14 residues. The CDR3 protein is CASRFGGGSYEQYF. For the CDR3, the DNA is TGTGCCAGCAGGTTTGGGGGAGGGTCCTACGAGCAGTACTTC.

This clonotype has a handful of counts. The chain couples TRBV20-1 to TRBJ1-5, with TRBD1 identical over 10 bases. CDR1 is DFQATT and CDR2 is SNEGSKA in the germline V gene (reference sequence). The CDR3 has 14 residues. Losses at the gene ends were 6 bases for V and 6 bases for J; bases not matched to a gene: 8. The CDR3 here is CSATGQGSGQPQHF. CDR3 sequence (DNA): TGCAGTGCAACGGGACAGGGGTCCGGTCAGCCCCAGCATTTT.

The CDR3 coding sequence is TGCAGCGGGGTCACAGGGATCAGCACACAAGCTTTCTTT. Its translation: CSGVTGISTQAFF. The chain joins TRBV29-1 to TRBJ1-1, with a tentative D call TRBD1 (6 bases). Germline V gene sequence: CDR1 SQVTM, CDR2 ANQGSEA. V dropped 7 bases and J dropped 9 bases, with 21 bases sitting between them. This CDR3 has 13 amino acids.

The gene calls are TRBV3-1 and TRBJ1-1, with D possibly being TRBD1 (6 bases). The CDR3 spans 14 residues. V lost 1 base, J lost 4 bases, and 10 bases lay in between. Looked up from germline, CDR1 is LGHDT and CDR2 is YNNKEL (reference sequence). For the CDR3, the DNA is TGTGCCAGCAGCCAAGGGACGACAGGCACTGAAGCTTTCTTT. This encodes CASSQGTTGTEAFF.

In its sample, this clonotype was seen many times. V and J are TRBV7-2 and TRBJ2-3; D may be TRBD1 (6 bases). V lost 3 bases and J 2 bases, leaving 15 bases between the germline ends. This CDR3 region has 16 residues. The germline V gene has CDR1 SGHTA and CDR2 FQGNSA. CDR3 amino acids: CASSLGAGINTDTQYF. The CDR3 coding sequence is TGTGCCAGCAGCTTGGGGGCCGGGATTAACACAGATACGCAGTATTTT.